These 32 T cell receptor beta chains came from one sample sequenced in a study of cytomegalovirus exposure and HLA in healthy donors (dated 2017 in TCRdb). The library was made by the immunoSEQ multiplex PCR assay. For the multiplex PCR, a mixture combining 60 forward primers for TCR Vbeta segments and 13 reverse primers for TCR Jbeta segments was used. TCRdb re-hosts the immuneACCESS table, in-frame sequences only. Its copies lack some clones; in the studies checked, an unresolved V gene accounts for under half of them, and the cause for the rest is not known. Present in this sample are about 200,000 clones, about 86% of which were seen just once. The ten largest clones capture around 0.3% of the sample. Sequenced input: PBMCs. Receptor source: a woman aged 25 to 39 in good health and CMV-seronegative.

In this sample, this clone turned up once. This sequence joins TRBV29-1 and TRBJ1-3; 7 bases agree with TRBD1. The CDR3 has 14 amino acids. J lost 2 bases, V lost 4 bases, and 5 bases had no gene match. CDR1 and CDR2 from the germline V gene are SQVTM and ANQGSEA. The CDR3 nucleotides are TGCAGCGTTGTTTTAGACAGGGCTGGAAACACCATATATTTT. Protein product: CSVVLDRAGNTIYF. Full variable domain (missing parts from reference TRBV29-1 and TRBJ1-3): SAVISQKPSRDICQRGTSLTIQCQVDSQVTMMFWYRQQPGQSLTLIATANQGSEATYESGFVIDKFPISRPNLTFSTLTVSNMSPEDSSIYLCSVVLDRAGNTIYFGEGSWLTVV.

DNA of the CDR3: TGTGCCAGCAGTAAGGGGGGGCAGGTATCGTACAATGAGCAGTTCTTC. As protein: CASSKGGQVSYNEQFF. V is TRBV27 and J is TRBJ2-1, with D maybe TRBD2 (7 bases). This CDR3 comprises 16 residues. Germline V gene lookup returns CDR1 MNHEY and CDR2 SMNVEV (reference sequence). V was clipped by 5 bases and J by 4 bases, with 18 bases between them.

V gene TRBV19 combines with J gene TRBJ2-7, with D hard to call. The V and J ends lost 1 base and 4 bases respectively, with 14 bases between them. This CDR3 spans 15 amino acids. CDR1 is LNHDA and CDR2 is SQIVND in the germline V gene (reference sequence). The chain's CDR3 is CASSIGGSSLYEQYF. DNA of the CDR3: TGTGCCAGTAGTATAGGAGGATCCTCACTTTACGAGCAGTACTTC.

The chain recombines TRBV10-1 with TRBJ1-1, with D perhaps matching TRBD1 (5 bases). The CDR3 consists of 16 residues. V was shortened by 0 bases and J by 1 base, with 12 bases between the two germline ends. From germline, CDR1 is WNHNN and CDR2 SYGVQD (reference sequence). CDR3 residues: CASSESQGLWNTEAFF. In DNA form, the CDR3 reads TGCGCCAGCAGTGAGTCGCAGGGACTGTGGAACACTGAAGCTTTCTTT.

This sequence joins TRBV7-9 and TRBJ2-5, with TRBD1 matching over 10 bases. With 4 bases clipped from V and 3 bases from J, the junction kept 5 bases outside the gene matches. This CDR3 region has 15 residues. Germline values: CDR1 SEHNR, CDR2 FQNEAQ (reference sequence). The CDR3 reads CASSSTGTGEETQYF. Here the CDR3 DNA reads TGTGCCAGCAGCTCCACCGGGACAGGGGAAGAGACCCAGTACTTC.

The chain is built from TRBV5-1 and TRBJ2-3, with D possibly TRBD1 on 5 matching bases. Trimming removed 4 bases at V and 4 bases at J, with 16 bases between. Looked up from germline, CDR1 is SGHRS and CDR2 is YFSETQ. The CDR3 has 15 residues. CDR3 coding DNA: TGCGCCAGCAGCCGGACACCAAGCCCCCCAGATACGCAGTATTTT. Amino acid sequence: CASSRTPSPPDTQYF.

The rearrangement uses TRBV5-1 and TRBJ2-5, with unresolved D. The CDR3 has 13 amino acids. Germline loops: CDR1 SGHRS, CDR2 YFSETQ. The V end lost 5 bases, the J end lost 2 bases, and 10 bases lay between the germline ends. In DNA form, the CDR3 reads TGCGCCAGCAGAGAAATGACACAAGAGACCCAGTACTTC. As protein: CASREMTQETQYF.

The CDR3 coding sequence is TGTGCCAGCAGTGACGAAGGGACAGCAGCTTACACCGGGGAGCTGTTTTTT. This codes for CASSDEGTAAYTGELFF. The chain has TRBV25-1 and TRBJ2-2; 7 bases agree with TRBD1. Germline values: CDR1 MGHDK, CDR2 SYGVNS. With 3 bases clipped from V and 3 bases from J, the junction kept 10 bases outside the gene matches. The CDR3 is made up of 17 amino acids. The full variable domain, in which reference TRBV25-1 and TRBJ2-2 provide the parts outside the CDR3, is EADIYQTPRYLVIGTGKKITLECSQTMGHDKMYWYQQDPGMELHLIHYSYGVNSTEKGDLSSESTVSRIRTEHFPLTLESARPSHTSQYLCASSDEGTAAYTGELFFGEGSRLTVL.

This chain uses TRBV4-2 with TRBJ2-3; TRBD2 agrees at 9 bases. The CDR3 extends over 18 amino acids. Per germline, CDR1 LGHNA and CDR2 YNFKEQ. Losses at the gene ends were 1 base for V and 6 bases for J; bases not matched to a gene: 14. CDR3 sequence: CASSQAVRGRGGRDTQYF. In DNA, the CDR3 is TGTGCCAGCAGCCAAGCTGTAAGGGGGCGGGGGGGTAGGGATACGCAGTATTTT.

The gene calls are TRBV6-1 and TRBJ1-1; weak D call: TRBD1 (5 bases). With 2 bases removed from V and 7 bases from J, the gap between germline ends came to 14 bases. The CDR3 is 14 residues long. Germline V gene sequence: CDR1 MNHNS, CDR2 SASEGT. The CDR3: CASSETGVTGEAFF. The CDR3 nucleotides read TGTGCCAGCAGTGAAACGGGAGTAACAGGTGAAGCTTTCTTT.

The chain couples TRBV5-1 to TRBJ1-4; D not resolved. CDR1 is SGHRS and CDR2 is YFSETQ in the germline V gene. The CDR3 totals 13 residues. Trimming stripped 4 bases from V and 8 bases from J, with 12 bases between. The CDR3 reads CASSVEGGEKLFF. DNA of the CDR3: TGCGCCAGCAGCGTGGAAGGAGGAGAAAAACTGTTTTTT.

The V call is TRBV2, the J call TRBJ2-5; 12 nucleotides match TRBD2. The CDR3 runs 13 residues. Unmatched junction bases numbered 1, after V lost 6 bases and J lost 5 bases. CDR1 is SNHLY and CDR2 is FYNNEI in the germline V gene. As DNA, the CDR3 is TGTGCCAGCAGACTAGCGGGAGGTGAGACCCAGTACTTC. Translation: CASRLAGGETQYF.

The J gene is TRBJ2-1, the V gene TRBV29-1; 13 nucleotides line up with TRBD2. The V gene end was trimmed by 7 bases and the J gene end by 15 bases; junction bases not matched to a gene: 6. Germline V CDR1 and CDR2: SQVTM, ANQGSEA. The CDR3 is 11 amino acids. The CDR3 nucleotides are TGCAGCGGGAGGACTAGCGGGAGTCTGTTCTTC. Its protein is CSGRTSGSLFF.

The chain joins TRBV27 to TRBJ2-1, with 11 bases matching TRBD2. The germline V gene has CDR1 MNHEY and CDR2 SMNVEV (reference sequence). The length of the CDR3 is 15 residues. J gave up 9 bases and V 5 bases, and 9 bases lay outside the gene matches. The CDR3 loop reads CASSPRVAGGFEQFF. In DNA, the CDR3 is TGTGCCAGCAGTCCCAGGGTAGCGGGGGGGTTTGAGCAGTTCTTC.

The CDR3 sequence is CASSSGTSYEQYF. CDR3 nucleotides: TGTGCCAGCAGTTCCGGGACTAGCTACGAGCAGTACTTC. The chain joins TRBV28 to TRBJ2-7; TRBD2 matches 8 bases. The V gene's germline CDR1 is MDHEN and CDR2 SYDVKM. The CDR3 is 13 amino acids. V lost 4 bases to trimming and J lost 3 bases; unmatched junction nucleotides: 2.

This chain uses TRBV5-1 with TRBJ2-6; TRBD1 matches 7 bases. Germline CDR1 and CDR2: SGHRS and YFSETQ. The junction had 12 bases not matched to a gene; V was cut back by 3 bases and J by 0 bases. The CDR3 spans 19 residues. The chain's CDR3 is CASSWGQPTLLSGANVLTF. As DNA, the CDR3 is TGCGCCAGCAGCTGGGGACAGCCAACTCTTCTCTCTGGGGCCAACGTCCTGACTTTC.

The chain combines TRBV27 with TRBJ2-1, with D possibly being TRBD1 (6 bases). Germline CDR1 is MNHEY and CDR2 is SMNVEV (reference sequence). The CDR3 contains 14 residues. V was clipped by 2 bases and J by 6 bases, with 11 bases between them. CDR3 sequence: CASSLQGPVNEQFF. CDR3 coding DNA: TGTGCCAGCAGTTTACAGGGGCCGGTCAATGAGCAGTTCTTC.

This chain uses TRBV19 with TRBJ2-7; maybe TRBD2 (5 bases). V lost 3 bases and J 7 bases, leaving 16 bases between the germline ends. The CDR3 is 14 residues long. Germline V gene sequence: CDR1 LNHDA, CDR2 SQIVND (reference sequence). CDR3 nucleotides: TGTGCCAGTAGTATTGGGCGCGGGTCGAAAGAGCAGTACTTC. Amino acid sequence: CASSIGRGSKEQYF.

This chain uses TRBV19 with TRBJ2-3; a possible D gene is TRBD2 (7 bases). Germline assignment: CDR1 LNHDA and CDR2 SQIVND (reference sequence). With 9 bases removed from V and 5 bases from J, the gap between germline ends came to 21 bases. The CDR3 extends over 15 amino acids. The CDR3 reads CAREGQWGGGDTQYF. In DNA form, the CDR3 reads TGTGCCAGGGAGGGACAATGGGGGGGAGGAGATACGCAGTATTTT.

Only one count was recorded for this clone. The junction departs from germline at one end; a sequencing error may be responsible. The rearrangement joins TRBV7-9 to TRBJ2-2, with 9 bases matching TRBD2. There are 19 residues in the CDR3. Per the germline V gene, CDR1 is SEHNR and CDR2 is FQNEAQ (reference sequence). CDR3 residues: CSSSLGVQAGGLNTGELFF. DNA of the CDR3: TGTTCCAGCAGCTTAGGGGTTCAAGCGGGGGGCCTTAACACCGGGGAGCTGTTTTTT.

The rearrangement links TRBV13 to TRBJ2-4; 7 bases match TRBD2. The CDR3 length is 17 residues. V was pared by 3 bases and J by 0 bases, with 8 bases of the junction left unmatched. Germline V gene sequence: CDR1 PRHDT, CDR2 FYEKMQ (reference sequence). The CDR3 coding sequence is TGTGCCAGCAGCTTCTCGACTAGCCGGCTAGCCAAAAACATTCAGTACTTC. It translates to CASSFSTSRLAKNIQYF.

This chain joins TRBV15 and TRBJ2-7, with TRBD2 as a possible D gene (5 bases). Trimming took off 0 bases at V and 4 bases at J, with 16 bases between the two ends. The CDR3 length is 16 residues. Germline V gene lookup returns CDR1 LNHNV and CDR2 YYDKDF (reference sequence). This CDR3 is CATSRDPGLLNYEQYF. The CDR3 coding sequence is TGTGCCACCAGCAGAGATCCCGGACTTCTGAATTACGAGCAGTACTTC.

J is TRBJ2-7 and V is TRBV5-1; the match to TRBD1 covers 7 bases. The J segment lost 5 bases and the V segment lost 4 bases, leaving 12 bases of the junction unmatched. Germline loops: CDR1 SGHRS, CDR2 YFSETQ. The CDR3 is made up of 15 amino acids. CDR3 region: CASSNPRDSLHEQYF. CDR3 DNA: TGCGCCAGCAGCAACCCTCGGGACAGTCTACACGAGCAGTACTTC.

The genes are TRBV27 and TRBJ2-1; tentatively, D is TRBD1 (5 bases). The V gene lost 3 bases and the J gene lost 8 bases, with 17 bases spanning the gap. The CDR3 is made up of 15 amino acids. The germline gives CDR1 MNHEY, CDR2 SMNVEV (reference sequence). CDR3 region: CASSFQIGKQDEQFF. In DNA form, the CDR3 reads TGTGCCAGCAGTTTTCAGATAGGGAAACAGGATGAGCAGTTCTTC.

The J gene is TRBJ2-1, the V gene TRBV5-1; 9 bases line up with TRBD2. Trimming at V came to 4 bases and at J to 8 bases, leaving 4 bases not matched to a gene. Germline lookup yields CDR1 SGHRS and CDR2 YFSETQ. The CDR3 length is 13 residues. The CDR3 sequence is CASSRTSADEQFF. CDR3 nucleotides: TGCGCCAGCAGCAGGACTAGCGCCGATGAGCAGTTCTTC.

J is TRBJ2-7 and V is TRBV7-6, with 9 bases fitting TRBD1. The germline gives CDR1 SGHVS, CDR2 FNYEAQ. The CDR3 contains 15 residues. The junction had 6 bases not matched to a gene; V was cut back by 5 bases and J by 1 base. The CDR3 sequence: CASSPSGTGSYEQYF. The CDR3 DNA follows: TGTGCCAGCAGCCCCTCCGGGACAGGGTCCTACGAGCAGTACTTC. Using reference TRBV7-6 and TRBJ2-7 for the parts outside the CDR3, the full variable domain is GAGVSQSPRYKVTKRGQDVALRCDPISGHVSLYWYRQALGQGPEFLTYFNYEAQQDKSGLPNDRFSAERPEGSISTLTIQRTEQRDSAMYRCASSPSGTGSYEQYFGPGTRLTVT.

The chain couples TRBV4-2 to TRBJ2-5; tentatively, D is TRBD2 (5 bases). CDR1 LGHNA and CDR2 YNFKEQ come from the germline V gene. Trimming removed 1 base from V and 0 bases from J, with 12 bases in between. This CDR3 is built from 16 residues. CDR3 DNA sequence: TGTGCCAGCAGCCAAGGGGAGCGGATCTACCAAGAGACCCAGTACTTC. Its translation is CASSQGERIYQETQYF.

This chain uses TRBV27 with TRBJ2-3; 9 nucleotides match TRBD2. Germline lookup yields CDR1 MNHEY and CDR2 SMNVEV (reference sequence). The CDR3 consists of 16 residues. V was clipped by 4 bases and J by 1 base; unmatched bases: 6. CDR3 sequence (DNA): TGTGCCAGCAGTTACATAGCGGGGGCACGCACAGATACGCAGTATTTT. It encodes CASSYIAGARTDTQYF.

This chain uses TRBV13 with TRBJ1-2; D is ambiguous. CDR1 is PRHDT, CDR2 FYEKMQ, per germline (reference sequence). The CDR3 runs 12 residues. V lost 0 bases and J lost 7, with 6 bases in between. The DNA of the CDR3 is TGTGCCAGCAGCTTAGGATACGGTGGCTACACCTTC. Protein sequence: CASSLGYGGYTF.

The chain joins TRBV6-4 to TRBJ1-2, with TRBD1 matching over 7 bases. With V trimmed by 5 bases and J by 4 bases, 7 bases remained unmatched. Germline V CDR1 and CDR2: MRHNA, SNTAGT. This CDR3 is 14 amino acids long. The CDR3 reads CASSWDSNSYGYTF. The CDR3 DNA reads TGTGCCAGCAGTTGGGACAGCAACTCCTATGGCTACACCTTC.

The J gene is TRBJ2-1, the V gene TRBV19, with D tentatively TRBD2 (6 bases). CDR1 and CDR2 from the germline V gene are LNHDA and SQIVND (reference sequence). The CDR3 is 17 residues long. Trimming shortened V by 4 bases and J by 9 bases, and 25 bases separated the two germline ends. CDR3 loop: CASSKLEASGRIGEQFF. The DNA of the CDR3 is TGTGCCAGTAGTAAACTAGAGGCTAGTGGGAGGATCGGTGAGCAGTTCTTC.

The CDR3 sequence: CASSLLPLQGAGKHEQFF. CDR3 DNA: TGTGCCAGCAGCTTATTACCCCTACAGGGGGCGGGGAAGCATGAGCAGTTCTTC. This chain uses TRBV7-3 with TRBJ2-1; TRBD1 aligns across 9 bases. J gave up 8 bases and V 2 bases, and 16 bases lay outside the gene matches. This CDR3 has 18 amino acids. CDR1 is SGHTA and CDR2 is FQGTGA in the germline V gene.